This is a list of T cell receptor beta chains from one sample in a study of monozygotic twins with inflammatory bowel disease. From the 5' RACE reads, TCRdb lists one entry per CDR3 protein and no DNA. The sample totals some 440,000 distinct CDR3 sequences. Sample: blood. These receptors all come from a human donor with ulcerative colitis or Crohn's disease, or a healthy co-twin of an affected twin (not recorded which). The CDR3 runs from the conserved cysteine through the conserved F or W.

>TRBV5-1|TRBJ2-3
CASSWGQGTDTQYF
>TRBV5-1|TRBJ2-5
CASSLGAGGPQETQYF
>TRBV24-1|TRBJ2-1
CATSVRDSSYNEQFF
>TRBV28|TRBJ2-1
CASSSRDRTYNEQFF
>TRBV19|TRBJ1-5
CASSIGYNQPQHF
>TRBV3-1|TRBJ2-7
CASSDLAGGYEQYF
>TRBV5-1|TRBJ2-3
CASTGGGADTQYF
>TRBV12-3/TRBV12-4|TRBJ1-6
CASSFRSSPLHF
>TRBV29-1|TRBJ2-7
CSVEAGPYEQYF
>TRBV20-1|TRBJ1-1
CSARPGGITEAFF
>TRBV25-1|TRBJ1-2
CASSATGRGYTF
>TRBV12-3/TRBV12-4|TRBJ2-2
CASSPGTTNTGELFF
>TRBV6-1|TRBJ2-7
CASSEWGTVTSYEQYF
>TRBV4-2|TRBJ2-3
CASSQESLTDTQYF
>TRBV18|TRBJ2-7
CASSPRTDSYEQYF
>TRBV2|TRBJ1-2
CASSENQLGNGYTF
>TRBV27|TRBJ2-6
CASSLSTQLWSSGANVLTF
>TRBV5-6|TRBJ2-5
CASSLGSGVRQETQYF
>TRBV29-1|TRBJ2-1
CSAGLRLAHNEQFF
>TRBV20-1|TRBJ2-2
CSARNKPSDNTGELFF
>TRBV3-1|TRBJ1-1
CASSQDSGQTTLKAFF
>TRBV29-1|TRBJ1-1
CSATGQATEAFF
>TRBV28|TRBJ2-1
CASSGGTAPGEQFF
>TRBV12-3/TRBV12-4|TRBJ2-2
CASRNAGELFF
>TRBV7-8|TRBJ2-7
CASSLVAVGDSTALFHEQYF
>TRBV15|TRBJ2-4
CATSRALAGNIQYF
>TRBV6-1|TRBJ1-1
CASRPQGNMNTEAFF
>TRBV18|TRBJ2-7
CASSRTSGSLTYEQYF
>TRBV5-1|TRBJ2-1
CASSFGDAVQGQFF
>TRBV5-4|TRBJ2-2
CASSSPGNTGELFF
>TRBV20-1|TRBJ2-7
CSAWTSVSYEQYF
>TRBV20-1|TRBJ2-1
CSEDNGQGGNNEQFF
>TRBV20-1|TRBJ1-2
CSARAVFTNYGYTF
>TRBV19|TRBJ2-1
CASSMVGQSNEQFF
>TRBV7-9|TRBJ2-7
CASSSVGDTGLYEQYF
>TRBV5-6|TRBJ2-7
CASSFGRGRYEQYF
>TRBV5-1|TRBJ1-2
CASRGLGGLNYGYTF
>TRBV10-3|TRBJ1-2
CAISDPMAGNYGYTF
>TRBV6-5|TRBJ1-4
CASSYSGQATNEKLFF
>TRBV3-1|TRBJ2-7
CASSQVGPYEQYF
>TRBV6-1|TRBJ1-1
CASRTLYGGKNTEAFF
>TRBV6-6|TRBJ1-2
CAVHTGYGYTF
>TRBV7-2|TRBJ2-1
CASSPGLAGTYNEQFF
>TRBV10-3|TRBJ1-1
CAITPDRGYTEAFF
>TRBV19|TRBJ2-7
CASSPGTSGTIPYEQYF
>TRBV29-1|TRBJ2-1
CSVDLPDYNEQFF
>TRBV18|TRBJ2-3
CASSPGETDTQYF
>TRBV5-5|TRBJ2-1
CASSLPPDEQFF